A selection of T cell receptor beta chains follows, all from one sample in a study of cytomegalovirus exposure and HLA in healthy donors. Here immunoSEQ multiplex PCR was the method, and the copy in TCRdb shows in-frame clones only, minus some. The top ten hold 1.5% to 2% of the sample, which has over 100,000 clones, around 80% seen once. The source material was PBMCs. The source is a woman in her thirties or forties in good health and CMV-seronegative. The CDR3 runs from the conserved cysteine through the conserved F or W. A D gene is named only where the DNA matches it firmly. The size of a clone is reported for some rows only, either as once, few or many, or as a class for expanded clones.

cdr3_aa: CASSLPGTGTEKLFF; cdr3_nt: TGTGCCAGCAGCCTCCCCGGGACAGGGACTGAAAAACTGTTTTTT; d_call: TRBD1; v_call: TRBV5-5; j_call: TRBJ1-4; clone_size: .
cdr3_aa: CASSHGTGSADTQYF; cdr3_nt: TGTGCCAGCAGCCACGGGACAGGGAGCGCAGATACGCAGTATTTT; d_call: TRBD1; v_call: TRBV7-8; j_call: TRBJ2-3; clone_size: few
cdr3_aa: CASSRGKPYEQYF; cdr3_nt: TGTGCCAGCAGTAGGGGGAAACCCTACGAGCAGTACTTC; d_call: .; v_call: TRBV7-2; j_call: TRBJ2-7; clone_size: .
cdr3_aa: CASTTEPWHSPLHF; cdr3_nt: TGTGCCAGCACTACAGAACCATGGCATTCACCCCTCCACTTT; d_call: .; v_call: TRBV27; j_call: TRBJ1-6; clone_size: .
cdr3_aa: CASSTQGNTEAFF; cdr3_nt: TGTGCCAGTAGTACACAGGGGAACACTGAAGCTTTCTTT; d_call: .; v_call: TRBV19; j_call: TRBJ1-1; clone_size: few
cdr3_aa: CASSGAGQVPGTQYF; cdr3_nt: TGTGCCAGCTCAGGCGCGGGGCAGGTCCCTGGTACGCAGTATTTT; d_call: .; v_call: TRBV18; j_call: TRBJ2-3; clone_size: .
cdr3_aa: CASSLSRQPPLLNEKLFF; cdr3_nt: TGTGCCAGCAGCTTATCTAGACAGCCCCCACTCCTTAATGAAAAACTGTTTTTT; d_call: .; v_call: TRBV11-2; j_call: TRBJ1-4; clone_size: .
cdr3_aa: CATLRTGVTEAFF; cdr3_nt: TGTGCCACCCTCCGGACAGGGGTGACTGAAGCTTTCTTT; d_call: TRBD1; v_call: TRBV28; j_call: TRBJ1-1; clone_size: once
cdr3_aa: CASSLSYMGVNEQFF; cdr3_nt: TGTGCCAGCAGTTTATCTTACATGGGAGTTAATGAGCAGTTCTTC; d_call: .; v_call: TRBV27; j_call: TRBJ2-1; clone_size: once
cdr3_aa: CASSPQWASPYEQYF; cdr3_nt: TGTGCCAGTAGTCCCCAGTGGGCTTCTCCCTACGAGCAGTACTTC; d_call: .; v_call: TRBV19; j_call: TRBJ2-7; clone_size: few
cdr3_aa: CASSIGHGSWDGYTF; cdr3_nt: TGTGCCAGTAGTATAGGACACGGGAGTTGGGATGGCTACACCTTC; d_call: .; v_call: TRBV19; j_call: TRBJ1-2; clone_size: .
cdr3_aa: CASSFLADYEQYF; cdr3_nt: TGCGCCAGCAGCTTTCTAGCGGATTACGAGCAGTACTTC; d_call: TRBD2; v_call: TRBV5-1; j_call: TRBJ2-7; clone_size: .
cdr3_aa: CASSAMLGAAREKLFF; cdr3_nt: TGTGCCAGTAGTGCCATGCTGGGGGCCGCTAGAGAAAAACTGTTTTTT; d_call: .; v_call: TRBV19; j_call: TRBJ1-4; clone_size: .
cdr3_aa: CASSETSGRSQWGSYEQYF; cdr3_nt: TGTGCCAGCAGTGAAACTAGCGGGAGGTCTCAGTGGGGGTCCTACGAGCAGTACTTC; d_call: TRBD2; v_call: TRBV6-1; j_call: TRBJ2-7; clone_size: .
cdr3_aa: CASNLDRYNEQFF; cdr3_nt: TGTGCCAGCAACCTCGACAGGTACAATGAGCAGTTCTTC; d_call: .; v_call: TRBV28; j_call: TRBJ2-1; clone_size: .
cdr3_aa: CASSLQGTAYEQYF; cdr3_nt: TGTGCCAGCAGTTTGCAGGGGACCGCCTACGAGCAGTACTTC; d_call: .; v_call: TRBV28; j_call: TRBJ2-7; clone_size: .
cdr3_aa: CASSLPLDPMPYEQYF; cdr3_nt: TGTGCCAGCAGCTTGCCCCTAGATCCTATGCCCTACGAGCAGTACTTC; d_call: .; v_call: TRBV11-2; j_call: TRBJ2-7; clone_size: .
cdr3_aa: CASSLQGSNQPQHF; cdr3_nt: TGTGCCAGCAGCTTGCAGGGGAGCAATCAGCCCCAGCATTTT; d_call: .; v_call: TRBV5-4; j_call: TRBJ1-5; clone_size: .
cdr3_aa: CASSSFKSGRDQETQYF; cdr3_nt: TGTGCCAGCAGCTCCTTCAAGAGCGGGAGGGATCAAGAGACCCAGTACTTC; d_call: TRBD2; v_call: TRBV5-4; j_call: TRBJ2-5; clone_size: .
cdr3_aa: CASSLNPSADTQYF; cdr3_nt: TGTGCCAGCAGCTTAAACCCCAGCGCAGATACGCAGTATTTT; d_call: .; v_call: TRBV7-2; j_call: TRBJ2-3; clone_size: once
cdr3_aa: CASSYRVRVSGGYTF; cdr3_nt: TGTGCCAGCAGTTATCGGGTCAGGGTTTCGGGCGGCTACACCTTC; d_call: .; v_call: TRBV6-5; j_call: TRBJ1-2; clone_size: .
cdr3_aa: CASSLTSGSLTQYF; cdr3_nt: TGTGCTAGCAGTTTGACTAGCGGGAGTCTAACGCAGTATTTT; d_call: TRBD2; v_call: TRBV7-7; j_call: TRBJ2-3; clone_size: once
cdr3_aa: CASSLAADRVRELFF; cdr3_nt: TGCGCCAGCAGCTTGGCAGCTGACAGGGTCAGGGAGCTGTTTTTT; d_call: TRBD1; v_call: TRBV5-1; j_call: TRBJ2-2; clone_size: .
cdr3_aa: CASSPGSSYEQYF; cdr3_nt: TGTGCCAGCTCACCCGGGAGCTCCTACGAGCAGTACTTC; d_call: .; v_call: TRBV18; j_call: TRBJ2-7; clone_size: once
cdr3_aa: CASSGRTANTEAFF; cdr3_nt: TGTGCCAGCAGTGGACGGACAGCGAACACTGAAGCTTTCTTT; d_call: .; v_call: TRBV2; j_call: TRBJ1-1; clone_size: .
cdr3_aa: CASSLVGTGQGKNGYTF; cdr3_nt: TGTGCCAGCAGCTTAGTGGGTACGGGACAGGGGAAGAATGGCTACACCTTC; d_call: TRBD1; v_call: TRBV7-2; j_call: TRBJ1-2; clone_size: once
cdr3_aa: CASSFAENYGYTF; cdr3_nt: TGTGCCAGCAGTTTTGCGGAGAACTATGGCTACACCTTC; d_call: .; v_call: TRBV27; j_call: TRBJ1-2; clone_size: .
cdr3_aa: CAITSPRVNEQFF; cdr3_nt: TGTGCCATCACCTCCCCCAGGGTAAATGAGCAGTTCTTC; d_call: .; v_call: TRBV10-3; j_call: TRBJ2-1; clone_size: .
cdr3_aa: CASSFPYRQGLAGETGELFF; cdr3_nt: TGTGCCAGCAGTTTCCCTTACCGACAGGGGCTAGCGGGAGAGACCGGGGAGCTGTTTTTT; d_call: TRBD2; v_call: TRBV27; j_call: TRBJ2-2; clone_size: .
cdr3_aa: CASSLTGTGYPEAFF; cdr3_nt: TGTGCCAGCAGCTTAACAGGGACAGGTTATCCTGAAGCTTTCTTT; d_call: TRBD1; v_call: TRBV7-9; j_call: TRBJ1-1; clone_size: .
cdr3_aa: CSVEAVQGSEAFF; cdr3_nt: TGCAGCGTTGAAGCCGTCCAGGGTTCTGAAGCTTTCTTT; d_call: .; v_call: TRBV29-1; j_call: TRBJ1-1; clone_size: .
cdr3_aa: CASSHGIQRDRVEQYF; cdr3_nt: TGCGCCAGCAGCCACGGGATACAGCGGGACCGTGTGGAGCAGTACTTC; d_call: TRBD2; v_call: TRBV4-1; j_call: TRBJ2-7; clone_size: .